This is a list of T cell receptor beta chains from one sample in a study of T cell responses to AZD1222 COVID-19 vaccine. Profiling relied on immunoSEQ multiplex PCR, and the TCRdb table lists in-frame clones only, not all of them. The profile shows 95,000 to 150,000 clones, roughly 89% of them singletons. The source was peripheral blood, collected on day 0 of MenACWY control vaccination. The receptors stem from an adult in good health. CDR3s include the opening cysteine and the closing phenylalanine or tryptophan. D genes are given only for firm matches.

CDR3aa: CASSLLSGYEQYF
CDR3nt: TGTGCCAGCAGCCTCCTAAGTGGCTACGAGCAGTACTTC
v_gene: TRBV27
j_gene: TRBJ2-7
d_gene: .

CDR3aa: CSVGSSYEQYF
CDR3nt: TGCAGCGTGGGTAGCTCCTACGAGCAGTACTTC
v_gene: TRBV29-1
j_gene: TRBJ2-7
d_gene: .

CDR3aa: CASSSQGGKNIQYF
CDR3nt: TGTGCCAGCAGTTCTCAGGGCGGCAAAAACATTCAGTACTTC
v_gene: TRBV6-2/TRBV6-3
j_gene: TRBJ2-4
d_gene: .

CDR3aa: CASSYSRQRGTEAFF
CDR3nt: TGTGCCAGCAGTTACTCGAGGCAGAGGGGAACTGAAGCTTTCTTT
v_gene: TRBV6-5
j_gene: TRBJ1-1
d_gene: .

CDR3aa: CASSFGLYGYTF
CDR3nt: TGTGCCAGCAGTTTTGGATTATATGGCTACACCTTC
v_gene: TRBV12-3/TRBV12-4
j_gene: TRBJ1-2
d_gene: .

CDR3aa: CASSYQGVSSGGNQPQHF
CDR3nt: TGTGCCAGCAGCTACCAAGGCGTATCCTCAGGGGGTAATCAGCCCCAGCATTTT
v_gene: TRBV7-2
j_gene: TRBJ1-5
d_gene: TRBD1

CDR3aa: CASSLIGPDLYSNQPQHF
CDR3nt: TGTGCCAGCAGTTTAATTGGACCAGACCTGTATAGCAATCAGCCCCAGCATTTT
v_gene: TRBV28
j_gene: TRBJ1-5
d_gene: .

CDR3aa: CAWRTGPGYTF
CDR3nt: TGTGCCTGGAGAACCGGGCCCGGCTACACCTTC
v_gene: TRBV30
j_gene: TRBJ1-2
d_gene: .

CDR3aa: CASSVDGISGNTIYF
CDR3nt: TGTGCCAGCAGCGTAGACGGAATCTCTGGAAACACCATATATTTT
v_gene: TRBV9
j_gene: TRBJ1-3
d_gene: .

CDR3aa: CASSEARAVSQYF
CDR3nt: TGTGCCAGCAGTGAAGCCAGGGCAGTTTCGCAGTACTTC
v_gene: TRBV2
j_gene: TRBJ2-7
d_gene: .

CDR3aa: CASSLASGSINEQFF
CDR3nt: TGTGCCAGCAGCTTAGCTAGCGGGAGTATTAATGAGCAGTTCTTC
v_gene: TRBV7-2
j_gene: TRBJ2-1
d_gene: TRBD2